The present TCR beta chain was sequenced within a study of Graves' ophthalmopathy and Graves' hyperthyroidism. Study-level points and caveats: In separating ophthalmopathy from stable hyperthyroidism, a 13-signature model achieved approximately 91% sensitivity and around 81% specificity. The model predicted ophthalmopathy progression with around 69% sensitivity and around 72% specificity. Blood also contained most of the expanded thyroid clonotypes above 0.001 frequency.

RNA transcripts yielded amplified TCR beta CDR3 regions. HTBI primers primed a first-round RT-PCR, and a second-round multiplex PCR followed. MiXCR was run by TCRdb on the multiplex PCR reads, yielding one entry per CDR3 protein. The sample shows 350,000 to 450,000 distinct CDR3 sequences, 21% of them seen only once. V lost 6 bases to trimming and J lost 0 bases, with 10 bases between them. CDR3 size: 14 residues. CDR1 and CDR2 (germline): SGHRS, YFSETQ. Turning to this clonotype: What it recognizes is unknown.

The chain uses TRBV5-1 and TRBJ1-3; D not certain. The material sequenced was peripheral blood. The sequence came from a woman aged 18-29 years with stable Graves' hyperthyroidism. In DNA, the CDR3 is TGCGCCAGCAAGCCCCGCGGCTCTGGAAACACCATATATTTT. Translation gives CASKPRGSGNTIYF.